Included here is one T cell receptor beta chain sequence, with context. Using immunoSEQ multiplex PCR, the repertoire was profiled, and TCRdb retains in-frame clones only, with some absent. Of some 150,000 clones in the sample, about 94% are singletons; the top ten hold approximately 6%. This sample stems from a study of control samples from healthy donors and cancer patients. V was shortened by 7 bases and J by 0 bases, with 10 bases between the two germline ends. The length of the CDR3 is 14 residues. Germline values: CDR1 MRHNA, CDR2 SNTAGT. The chain carries TRBV6-4 and TRBJ2-4; the D is unclear. This sequence was found in a man aged 40-50 years in good health. Sequencing was carried out using blood. CDR3 in DNA: TGTGCCAGCATCCGAAGATTAGCCAAAAACATTCAGTACTTC. Translating gives CASIRRLAKNIQYF.